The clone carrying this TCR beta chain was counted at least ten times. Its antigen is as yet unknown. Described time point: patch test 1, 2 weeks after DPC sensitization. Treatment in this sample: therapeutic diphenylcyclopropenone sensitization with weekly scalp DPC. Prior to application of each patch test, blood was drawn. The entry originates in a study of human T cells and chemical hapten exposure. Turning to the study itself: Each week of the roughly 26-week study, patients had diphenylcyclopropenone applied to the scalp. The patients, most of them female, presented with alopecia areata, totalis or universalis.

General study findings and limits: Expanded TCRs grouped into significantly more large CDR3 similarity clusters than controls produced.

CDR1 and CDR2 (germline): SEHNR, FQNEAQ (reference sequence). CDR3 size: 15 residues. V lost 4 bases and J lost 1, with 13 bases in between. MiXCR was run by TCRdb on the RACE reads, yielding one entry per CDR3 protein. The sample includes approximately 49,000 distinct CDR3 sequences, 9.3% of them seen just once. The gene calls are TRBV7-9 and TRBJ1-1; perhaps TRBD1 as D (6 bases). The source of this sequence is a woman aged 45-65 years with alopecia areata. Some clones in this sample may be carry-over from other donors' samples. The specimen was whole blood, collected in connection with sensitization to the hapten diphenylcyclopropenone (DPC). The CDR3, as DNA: TGTGCCAGCAGCTGGGGGGGCTCTACGAACACTGAAGCTTTCTTT. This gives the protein CASSWGGSTNTEAFF.